These 3 T cell receptor beta chains were sequenced from one sample in a study of PD-1 blockade in classical Hodgkin lymphoma. The time point is: newly diagnosed, previously untreated cHL patient sample. It was by magnetic negative selection that CD4+ T cells were purified from thawed PBMCs. The assay was immunoSEQ multiplex PCR, and TCRdb's table has in-frame clones only and misses some. The sample lists 20,000 or so clones; roughly nine tenths were seen once. Material: CD4+ T cells from blood. Receptor source: a human donor with classical Hodgkin lymphoma.

This clone occurred once. V is TRBV5-1 and J is TRBJ1-1; TRBD1 matches at 7 bases. Germline V gives CDR1 SGHRS, CDR2 YFSETQ. V trimming: 0 bases; J trimming: 1 base; junction bases outside the gene matches: 3. There are 15 residues in the CDR3. The CDR3, as DNA: TGCGCCAGCAGCTTGGGAGGGGGCGGGAACACTGAAGCTTTCTTT. It yields the protein CASSLGGGGNTEAFF.

The gene calls are TRBV5-4 and TRBJ2-7; a weak D match, TRBD1 (5 bases). The CDR3 totals 15 residues. CDR1 SGHNT and CDR2 YYREEE come from the germline V gene (reference sequence). The V end lost 2 bases, the J end lost 0 bases, and 12 bases lay between the germline ends. CDR3 amino acids: CASSFDQGVSYEQYF. The CDR3 DNA follows: TGTGCCAGCAGCTTTGACCAAGGGGTCTCCTACGAGCAGTACTTC.

This clone came up once. The chain links TRBV4-3 to TRBJ2-2, with D perhaps TRBD1 (5 bases). Germline CDR1 reads LGHNA; CDR2 reads YSLEER. With 0 bases removed from V and 3 bases from J, the gap between germline ends came to 8 bases. This CDR3 is 15 amino acids long. CDR3 sequence reads: CASSQEGVDTGELFF. The CDR3 DNA reads TGCGCCAGCAGCCAAGAAGGGGTAGACACCGGGGAGCTGTTTTTT.